The T cell receptor (beta chain) under discussion was sequenced for a study of somatic mutations in cytotoxic T cells in rheumatoid arthritis. CDR1 and CDR2 (germline): SGHRS, YFSETQ. V lost 4 bases to trimming and J lost 3 bases, with 11 bases between them. The CDR3 loop spans 13 amino acids. Sequencing used immunoSEQ multiplex PCR; TCRdb keeps in-frame clones, though not all of them. The sample holds around 18,000 clones, approximately 75% seen once. This clone has only one observation. This TCR was sampled from an adult with rheumatoid arthritis. Input material: CD8+ T cells sorted from blood. The chain has TRBV5-1 and TRBJ2-7, with D possibly matching TRBD1 (6 bases). The CDR3 DNA is TGCGCCAGCAGCGAGAACAGGGACTACGAGCAGTACTTC. Amino acid sequence: CASSENRDYEQYF.